The 20 T cell receptor beta chains below were found in one sample sequenced in a study of T cell responses to AZD1222 COVID-19 vaccine. TCRdb's copy holds only in-frame clones and misses some; the assay was immunoSEQ multiplex PCR. This sample has about 97,000 clones, with less than 95% found just once. This specimen consisted of peripheral blood, obtained on day 0 of AZD1222 vaccination. Every receptor here comes from an adult in good health.

The chain has TRBV6-5 and TRBJ1-3; TRBD1 aligns across 8 bases. Germline V gene sequence: CDR1 MNHEY, CDR2 SVGAGI. Unmatched junction bases numbered 5, after V lost 5 bases and J lost 2 bases. The CDR3 is made up of 15 amino acids. The CDR3 DNA is TGTGCCAGCAGTCGCGACAGGGGCACTGGAAACACCATATATTTT. Residues: CASSRDRGTGNTIYF.

As DNA, the CDR3 is TGTGCCAGCAGCTTTACCGGGGCCCTCACAGATACGCAGTATTTT. It is translated as CASSFTGALTDTQYF. This chain links TRBV7-9 with TRBJ2-3; D may match TRBD1 or TRBD2 (5 bases each). This CDR3 is 15 amino acids long. Germline V gives CDR1 SEHNR, CDR2 FQNEAQ (reference sequence). V was pared by 3 bases and J by 2 bases, with 12 bases between.

The rearrangement links TRBV28 to TRBJ2-7; no firm D call. The CDR3 is made up of 12 amino acids. Trimming stripped 5 bases from V and 2 bases from J, with 7 bases between. Per the germline V gene, CDR1 is MDHEN and CDR2 is SYDVKM. The CDR3 loop reads CASSRNPYEQYF. CDR3 coding DNA: TGTGCCAGCAGTCGCAATCCCTACGAGCAGTACTTC.

V and J are TRBV20-1 and TRBJ1-1, with D possibly TRBD1 on 5 matching bases. This CDR3 spans 15 amino acids. V lost 3 bases and J 5 bases, leaving 19 bases between the germline ends. Germline lookup yields CDR1 DFQATT and CDR2 SNEGSKA (reference sequence). CDR3 nucleotides: TGCAGTGCTAGTTCCCCATCGGGGGAGGGTACTGAAGCTTTCTTT. The encoded protein is CSASSPSGEGTEAFF.

This clone was counted between two and nine times. CDR3 region: CASSEGTLGADTQYF. The CDR3 bases are TGCGCCAGCAGTGAAGGGACCTTGGGAGCAGATACGCAGTATTTT. The chain joins TRBV10-1 to TRBJ2-3, with D perhaps assigned TRBD1 or TRBD2 (5 bases each). Germline CDR1 is WNHNN and CDR2 is SYGVQD (reference sequence). CDR3 length: 15 amino acids. Trimming pared 3 bases from V and 4 bases from J, leaving 14 bases between.

The V call is TRBV7-9, the J call TRBJ1-2, with D unresolved. V dropped 1 base and J dropped 5 bases, with 5 bases sitting between them. In germline, CDR1 is SEHNR, CDR2 FQNEAQ (reference sequence). The CDR3 sequence is 12 residues long. CDR3 sequence: CASSLVGYGYTF. DNA for the CDR3: TGTGCCAGCAGCTTAGTCGGATATGGCTACACCTTC.

This chain joins TRBV2 and TRBJ1-3; TRBD1 aligns across 7 bases. The CDR3 runs 15 residues. Per the germline V gene, CDR1 is SNHLY and CDR2 is FYNNEI. The ends lost 7 bases at V and 0 bases at J; junction bases unmatched: 6. This chain's CDR3 is CASILRGYSGNTIYF. The CDR3 coding sequence is TGTGCCAGCATCCTCAGGGGGTACTCTGGAAACACCATATATTTT.

This clone was picked up a small number of times. The chain employs TRBV30 and TRBJ1-5, with D perhaps TRBD1 (6 bases). CDR3 length equals 14 residues. Germline V gives CDR1 GTSNPN, CDR2 SVGIG (reference sequence). The V gene lost 2 bases and the J gene lost 5 bases, with 13 bases spanning the gap. The CDR3 here is CAWSPGTFHQPQHF. CDR3 coding DNA: TGTGCCTGGAGTCCCGGGACATTCCATCAGCCCCAGCATTTT.

This clone was observed once. The V and J genes are TRBV5-1 and TRBJ2-7; 11 bases align to TRBD1. CDR1 SGHRS and CDR2 YFSETQ come from the germline V gene. V trimming: 3 bases; J trimming: 2 bases; junction bases outside the gene matches: 7. This CDR3 comprises 16 residues. The CDR3 DNA reads TGCGCCAGCAGCTCAGCTAGGGGACAGGGGGCCTACGAGCAGTACTTC. Protein product: CASSSARGQGAYEQYF.

The chain links TRBV12-3 or TRBV12-4 to TRBJ2-2, with TRBD1 matching 7 bases. The CDR3 is 13 amino acids. Trimming at V came to 5 bases and at J to 4 bases, leaving 1 base not matched to a gene. In DNA form, the CDR3 reads TGTGCCAGCAGTACAGGGGTCACCGGGGAGCTGTTTTTT. Protein: CASSTGVTGELFF.

This sequence joins TRBV7-2 and TRBJ1-2, with no clear D. This CDR3 is built from 14 residues. Per germline, CDR1 SGHTA and CDR2 FQGNSA. The V end lost 5 bases, the J end lost 4 bases, and 14 bases lay between the germline ends. This CDR3 reads CASSPRRRVYGYTF. The CDR3 DNA reads TGTGCCAGCAGCCCCCGTCGGAGGGTCTATGGCTACACCTTC.

The chain links TRBV30 to TRBJ1-1; D may be TRBD1 (5 bases). The CDR3 extends over 14 amino acids. Germline assignment: CDR1 GTSNPN and CDR2 SVGIG (reference sequence). V lost 0 bases and J lost 5, with 13 bases in between. The CDR3 loop is CAWSVGGAWTEAFF. The CDR3 bases are TGTGCCTGGAGTGTAGGAGGGGCTTGGACTGAAGCTTTCTTT.

This clone was seen a single time. V gene TRBV3-1 (or the pseudogene TRBV3-2) combines with J gene TRBJ2-5; no reliable D call. The CDR3 runs 10 residues. V was clipped by 5 bases and J by 4 bases, with 2 bases between them. In germline, CDR1 is LGHDT, CDR2 YNNKEL (reference sequence). DNA for the CDR3: TGTGCCAGCAGCGGAGAGACCCAGTACTTC. Translating it yields CASSGETQYF.

This chain connects TRBV9 to TRBJ1-1; D gene unclear. CDR1 and CDR2 (germline): SGDLS, YYNGEE. Between the trimmed V and J ends, which lost 4 bases and 8 bases, there was a span of 15 bases. The CDR3 runs 13 residues. DNA of the CDR3: TGTGCCAGCAGCACGACGGCCCGAGGGGAAGCTTTCTTT. This codes for CASSTTARGEAFF.

V gene TRBV5-4 combines with J gene TRBJ1-1, with TRBD1 matching over 7 bases. This CDR3 region has 14 residues. Losses at the gene ends were 4 bases for V and 3 bases for J; bases not matched to a gene: 6. CDR1 is SGHNT, CDR2 YYREEE, per germline (reference sequence). CDR3 bases: TGTGCCAGCAGCCCCAGCAGGGGGTACACTGAAGCTTTCTTT. Protein sequence: CASSPSRGYTEAFF.

The rearrangement links TRBV7-9 to TRBJ1-5, with D hard to call. Between the trimmed V and J ends, which lost 3 bases and 3 bases, there was a span of 3 bases. From germline, CDR1 is SEHNR and CDR2 FQNEAQ (reference sequence). CDR3 length: 12 residues. The CDR3 bases are TGTGCCAGCAGCTTCCCCAATCAGCCCCAGCATTTT. Protein: CASSFPNQPQHF.

J is TRBJ1-3 and V is TRBV28; TRBD1 aligns across 9 bases. This CDR3 is built from 15 residues. CDR1 is MDHEN, CDR2 SYDVKM, per germline. V dropped 4 bases and J dropped 3; count of bases not matched to a gene: 4. CDR3: CASSSQGAVGNTIYF. CDR3 DNA: TGTGCCAGCAGTTCACAGGGGGCAGTTGGAAACACCATATATTTT.

The chain employs TRBV5-4 and TRBJ1-2; D is unresolved. The CDR3 extends over 13 amino acids. The ends were cut back, 5 bases at V and 6 bases at J, with 14 bases in the middle. CDR1 is SGHNT, CDR2 YYREEE, per germline (reference sequence). The CDR3 sequence is CASRWDRKDGYTF. For the CDR3, the DNA is TGTGCCAGCAGATGGGATCGTAAGGATGGCTACACCTTC.

This clone appeared a single time. The chain joins TRBV7-9 to TRBJ2-3, with 7 positions matching TRBD1. Per the germline V gene, CDR1 is SEHNR and CDR2 is FQNEAQ (reference sequence). CDR3 length equals 15 residues. V trimming: 0 bases; J trimming: 1 base; junction bases outside the gene matches: 1. The CDR3: CASSLAQGGTDTQYF. The CDR3 region has the DNA TGTGCCAGCAGCTTAGCGCAGGGGGGCACAGATACGCAGTATTTT.

The chain employs TRBV7-9 and TRBJ2-1; D unclear. The germline V gene encodes CDR1 SEHNR and CDR2 FQNEAQ (reference sequence). The V gene lost 5 bases and the J gene lost 5 bases, with 13 bases spanning the gap. This CDR3 contains 14 residues. As DNA, the CDR3 is TGTGCCAGCAGCCCTGTAGCTAAGGACAATGAGCAGTTCTTC. Protein product: CASSPVAKDNEQFF.